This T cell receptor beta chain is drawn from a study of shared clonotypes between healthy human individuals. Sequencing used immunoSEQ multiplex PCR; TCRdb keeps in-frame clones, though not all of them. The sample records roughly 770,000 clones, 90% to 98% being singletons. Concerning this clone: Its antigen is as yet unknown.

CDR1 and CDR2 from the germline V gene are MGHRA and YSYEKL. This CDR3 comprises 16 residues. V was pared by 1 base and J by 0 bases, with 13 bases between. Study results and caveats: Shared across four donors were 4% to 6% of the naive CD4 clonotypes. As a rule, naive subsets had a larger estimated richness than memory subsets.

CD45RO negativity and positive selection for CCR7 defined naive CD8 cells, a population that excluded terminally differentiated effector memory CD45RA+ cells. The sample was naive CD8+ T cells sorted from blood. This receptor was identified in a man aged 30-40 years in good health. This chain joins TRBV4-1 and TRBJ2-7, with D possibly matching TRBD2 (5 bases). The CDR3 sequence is CASSQAPAGSSYEQYF. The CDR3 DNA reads TGCGCCAGCAGCCAAGCCCCCGCGGGCAGCTCCTACGAGCAGTACTTC.